This TCR beta chain was found in a study of T cells after yellow fever vaccination. Study-wide points: Clonotype sharing between CD4 and CD8 compartments was small.

In TCRdb, the 5' RACE reads were re-called with MiXCR into one record per CDR3 protein. Of about 500,000 distinct CDR3 sequences listed, about a sixth are singletons. This CDR3 has 15 residues. Germline CDR1 and CDR2: MNHEY and SMNVEV (reference sequence). Trimming removed 6 bases from V and 6 bases from J, with 18 bases in between. This clonotype was picked up many times. As yet, its antigen is unknown. Source: PBMCs, taken 4 to 5 days after the first yellow fever vaccination. V is TRBV27 and J is TRBJ2-1; the D gene is possibly TRBD1 (7 bases). This TCR came from a man in his late teens or twenties who received the YFV17D yellow fever vaccine. CDR3 DNA: TGTGCCAGCAGCAGGGACCCCCAGGGGGGCAATGAGCAGTTCTTC. As protein: CASSRDPQGGNEQFF.